This TCR beta chain derives from a study of cytomegalovirus exposure and HLA in healthy donors. Both 60 Vbeta primers and 13 Jbeta primers went into the PCR. Assay used: immunoSEQ multiplex PCR; TCRdb lists only in-frame clones, some missing. Among 60,000 to 75,000 clones listed, approximately 74% were seen once. The sample holds a few counts of this clone. The CDR3 spans 12 residues. From germline, CDR1 is SNHLY and CDR2 FYNNEI. Trimming pared 7 bases from V and 4 bases from J, leaving 10 bases between. The rearrangement joins TRBV2 to TRBJ2-5; D is unresolved. The TCR sequence derives from a woman under 40 in good health and CMV-seropositive. The sequencing input was PBMCs. CDR3 sequence (DNA): TGTGCCAGCACTGCGGTTCCAGAGACCCAGTACTTC. Its protein product is CASTAVPETQYF.